A selection of T cell receptor beta chains follows, all from one sample in a study of T-cell reconstitution after alpha-beta-depleted transplantation in children. TCRdb redid the calling of the PCR reads with MiXCR, one entry per CDR3 protein. Here the sample spans 600,000 or so distinct CDR3 sequences, about 21% being singletons. This specimen consisted of PBMCs, mostly from graft donor cells, obtained 360 days after TCRalphabeta/CD19-depleted stem cell transplant. These receptors came from a boy under two years old who had a stem cell transplant for acute myeloid leukemia, so the T cells may come from the graft donor. CDR3s include the opening cysteine and the closing phenylalanine or tryptophan. The D gene is left open where the match is weak. Clone sizes are given selectively: once, few, many, or a class where the clone is expanded.

>TRBD1|once|TRBJ2-7|TRBV10-3
CAISWDREHEQYF
TGTGCCATCAGCTGGGACAGGGAGCACGAGCAGTACTTC
>TRBD1|few|TRBJ2-5|TRBV6-1
CASMTGQGETQYF
TGTGCCAGCATGACCGGACAGGGGGAGACCCAGTACTTC
>NA|few|TRBJ2-1|TRBV5-1
CASSHDSTSYNEQFF
TGCGCCAGCAGCCATGACAGTACTTCCTACAATGAGCAGTTCTTC
>NA|NA|TRBJ2-1|TRBV24-1
CATSSGLTPDSYNEQFF
TGTGCCACCAGTTCTGGGCTTACACCGGACTCCTACAATGAGCAGTTCTTC
>TRBD1|many|TRBJ1-1|TRBV20-1
CSARDQQGMNTEAFF
TGCAGTGCTAGAGACCAACAGGGGATGAACACTGAAGCTTTCTTT
>TRBD1|many|TRBJ2-1|TRBV30
CAWRTGHNEQFF
TGTGCCTGGAGGACAGGGCACAATGAGCAGTTCTTC
>NA|few|TRBJ2-1|TRBV5-1
CASSLRPEAGEQFF
TGCGCCAGCAGCTTAAGACCAGAGGCGGGTGAGCAGTTCTTC
>TRBD1|NA|TRBJ2-7|TRBV4-3
CASSHSKQGGTYEQYF
TGCGCCAGCAGCCACTCGAAACAGGGGGGAACCTACGAGCAGTACTTC
>NA|many|TRBJ1-1|TRBV6-5
CASSYSMGAGGTEAFF
TGTGCCAGCAGTTACTCGATGGGTGCGGGGGGCACTGAAGCTTTCTTT
>NA|many|TRBJ2-2|TRBV11-2
CASSLLRETGELFF
TGTGCCAGCAGCTTACTTCGGGAAACCGGGGAGCTGTTTTTT
>TRBD1|many|TRBJ2-3|TRBV10-3
CASSRDQGATDTQYF
TGTGCCAGCAGCCGGGACCAGGGGGCCACAGATACGCAGTATTTT
>TRBD2|few|TRBJ2-2|TRBV12-3/TRBV12-4
CASRTGLFNTGELFF
TGTGCCAGCAGAACGGGACTATTTAACACCGGGGAGCTGTTTTTT
>TRBD1|NA|TRBJ2-1|TRBV6-5
CASSRRGTGGYNEQFF
TGTGCCAGCAGTCGACGAGGGACAGGGGGGTACAATGAGCAGTTCTTC
>TRBD1|NA|TRBJ2-1|TRBV6-2/TRBV6-3
CASSTGAYNEQFF
TGTGCCAGCAGTACAGGGGCTTACAATGAGCAGTTCTTC
>NA|few|TRBJ2-5|TRBV29-1
CSVGQGRETQYF
TGCAGCGTTGGTCAGGGTCGGGAGACCCAGTACTTC
>NA|many|TRBJ2-3|TRBV12-3/TRBV12-4
CASSFPGADTQYF
TGTGCCAGCAGTTTCCCAGGGGCAGATACGCAGTATTTT
>NA|many|TRBJ2-5|TRBV6-1
CASSKDRGTQYF
TGTGCCAGCAGTAAGGACCGGGGGACCCAGTACTTC
>NA|NA|TRBJ2-2|TRBV4-1
CASSQDRVNGELFF
TGCGCCAGCAGCCAAGACAGGGTAAACGGGGAGCTGTTTTTT
>TRBD2|few|TRBJ2-7|TRBV12-3/TRBV12-4
CASSLGRGTNYEQYF
TGTGCCAGCAGTTTAGGGCGGGGGACCAACTACGAGCAGTACTTC
>NA|few|TRBJ2-7|TRBV5-1
CASSPRTPDYEQYF
TGCGCCAGCAGCCCAAGGACCCCTGATTACGAGCAGTACTTC
>TRBD1|NA|TRBJ2-4|TRBV7-2
CASSLVPGQGSIQYF
TGTGCCAGCAGCTTAGTCCCGGGACAGGGAAGCATTCAGTACTTC
>NA|NA|TRBJ1-3|TRBV6-5
CASSYQTASGNTIYF
TGTGCCAGCAGTTATCAGACGGCCTCTGGAAACACCATATATTTT
>NA|NA|TRBJ1-3|TRBV12-3/TRBV12-4
CASSPVRAGNTIYF
TGTGCCAGCAGCCCGGTCAGGGCTGGAAACACCATATATTTT
>NA|NA|TRBJ2-3|TRBV12-3/TRBV12-4
CASSSGSSSTDTQYF
TGTGCCAGCAGTTCAGGATCCTCTAGCACAGATACGCAGTATTTT
>NA|many|TRBJ1-2|TRBV6-1
CASSEAGPYYGYTF
TGTGCCAGCAGTGAAGCAGGGCCCTACTATGGCTACACCTTC
>NA|few|TRBJ1-5|TRBV29-1
CSVAGGANQPQHF
TGCAGCGTCGCCGGAGGGGCCAATCAGCCCCAGCATTTT
>NA|NA|TRBJ1-1|TRBV27
CASSFGTDNTEAFF
TGTGCCAGCAGTTTCGGGACGGATAACACTGAAGCTTTCTTT
>NA|NA|TRBJ2-1|TRBV6-5
CASSYSGGQYNEQFF
TGTGCCAGCAGCTACTCGGGGGGACAGTACAATGAGCAGTTCTTC
>TRBD2|few|TRBJ2-5|TRBV20-1
CSAGEEKRGVAKTQYF
TGCAGTGCTGGGGAAGAAAAGCGGGGGGTAGCAAAGACCCAGTACTTC
>NA|NA|TRBJ1-2|TRBV20-1
CSARDNRNYGYTF
TGCAGTGCTAGAGATAACAGAAACTATGGCTACACCTTC
>TRBD1|NA|TRBJ2-3|TRBV7-9
CASSLADRAITDTQYF
TGTGCCAGCAGCTTAGCGGACAGGGCAATCACAGATACGCAGTATTTT
>TRBD1|NA|TRBJ2-3|TRBV5-1
CASSSTTGSRDTQYF
TGCGCCAGCAGCTCAACGACAGGGTCGAGAGATACGCAGTATTTT
>TRBD1|many|TRBJ1-1|TRBV7-9
CASSFRQGAAEAFF
TGTGCCAGCAGCTTTAGACAGGGGGCGGCTGAAGCTTTCTTT